Below, 21 T cell receptor beta chains from the same sample are listed, as sequenced in a study of cytomegalovirus exposure and HLA in healthy donors. Primers included in the PCR were 60 Vbeta and 13 Jbeta primers. Profiling relied on immunoSEQ multiplex PCR, and the TCRdb table lists in-frame clones only, not all of them. Of about 130,000 clones in the sample, more than 75% were seen once. Specimen: PBMCs. These receptor sequences come from a man younger than 40 in good health and CMV-seronegative.

The rearrangement uses TRBV28 and TRBJ2-7, with TRBD1 identical over 11 bases. CDR1 MDHEN and CDR2 SYDVKM come from the germline V gene. The CDR3 is 15 amino acids. V was clipped by 5 bases and J by 3 bases; unmatched bases: 6. The CDR3 DNA sequence: TGTGCCAGCAGTAACCCTGGGACAGGGGGCTACGAGCAGTACTTC. This sequence encodes CASSNPGTGGYEQYF. Full variable domain (rest looked up from reference TRBV28 and TRBJ2-7): DVKVTQSSRYLVKRTGEKVFLECVQDMDHENMFWYRQDPGLGLRLIYFSYDVKMKEKGDIPEGYSVSREKKERFSLILESASTNQTSMYLCASSNPGTGGYEQYFGPGTRLTVT.

CDR3 DNA: TGTGCCAGCTCACCAGGGACAGGAGGCGGAGGATACGAGCAGTACTTC. The encoded protein is CASSPGTGGGGYEQYF. J is TRBJ2-5 and V is TRBV18; 8 bases are a match to TRBD1. The J call may be faulty, since TRBJ2-7 better matches the DNA end. Germline V gene data show CDR1 as KGHSH and CDR2 as LQKENI. The CDR3 is 16 amino acids.

This chain connects TRBV27 to TRBJ2-7; 7 nucleotides line up with TRBD1. Germline V CDR1 and CDR2: MNHEY, SMNVEV (reference sequence). Trimming cost V 4 bases and J 4 bases; bases outside gene matches: 7. CDR3 size: 14 residues. The CDR3 protein is CASSYTGTAYEQYF. CDR3 nucleotides: TGTGCCAGCAGTTATACCGGGACAGCATACGAGCAGTACTTC.

This clone appeared a single time. V and J are TRBV7-9 and TRBJ2-7; weak D call: TRBD1 (6 bases). V lost 1 base and J lost 2, with 15 bases in between. Germline lookup yields CDR1 SEHNR and CDR2 FQNEAQ (reference sequence). CDR3 length: 16 residues. The CDR3, as DNA: TGTGCCAGCAGCTTAGAAGGGGGAACCCTAACCTACGAGCAGTACTTC. Protein product: CASSLEGGTLTYEQYF.

The chain links TRBV6-5 to TRBJ2-2, with 7 bases identical to TRBD2. Germline CDR1 is MNHEY and CDR2 is SVGAGI. J gave up 7 bases and V 6 bases, and 8 bases lay outside the gene matches. CDR3 length: 14 amino acids. CDR3 sequence reads: CASSRTSENGELFF. Here the CDR3 DNA reads TGTGCCAGCAGCCGAACTAGCGAAAACGGGGAGCTGTTTTTT.

CDR3 amino acids: CASRASGSPYNEQFF. The CDR3 DNA sequence: TGTGCCAGCAGAGCTAGCGGGAGTCCCTACAATGAGCAGTTCTTC. The rearrangement uses TRBV9 and TRBJ2-1; TRBD2 matches 10 bases. Per germline, CDR1 SGDLS and CDR2 YYNGEE. The CDR3 has 15 amino acids. The junction had 4 bases not matched to a gene; V was cut back by 5 bases and J by 2 bases.

This clone turned up a few times. This chain joins TRBV16 and TRBJ1-1; tentative D call: TRBD1 (6 bases). This CDR3 has 15 amino acids. V was clipped by 6 bases and J by 6 bases, with 20 bases between them. Germline CDR1 KGHSY, CDR2 FQNENV. The CDR3 nucleotides read TGTGCCAGCAGTCAAGGGGGGGGCGGGCTCCCTGAAGCTTTCTTT. Translated: CASSQGGGGLPEAFF.

The chain couples TRBV30 to TRBJ2-3; 7 bases are shared with TRBD2. CDR1 is GTSNPN, CDR2 SVGIG, per germline (reference sequence). The CDR3 is 13 residues long. Germline trimming cut 0 bases from V and 6 bases from J; bases unmatched to any gene: 3. The CDR3 region has the DNA TGTGCCTGGAGTGTCGACGGGAGGGATACGCAGTATTTT. Translating gives CAWSVDGRDTQYF.

The chain uses TRBV7-2 and TRBJ1-2, with 7 nucleotides matching TRBD1. Germline V gives CDR1 SGHTA, CDR2 FQGNSA. V shed 5 bases, J shed 0 bases, and the junction held 6 bases outside the gene matches. This CDR3 comprises 15 residues. The CDR3 loop is CASSPRQGSNYGYTF. The CDR3 DNA sequence: TGTGCCAGCAGCCCCCGACAGGGTTCTAACTATGGCTACACCTTC.

The chain uses TRBV19 and TRBJ1-6; 7 bases map to TRBD1. Germline CDR1 LNHDA, CDR2 SQIVND (reference sequence). V dropped 5 bases and J dropped 7; count of bases not matched to a gene: 5. This CDR3 comprises 14 residues. The CDR3 DNA is TGTGCCAGTAGTCCACAGGGGAAAAATTCACCCCTCCACTTT. Protein: CASSPQGKNSPLHF.

The chain is built from TRBV28 and TRBJ1-2; TRBD1 aligns across 8 bases. Germline-derived CDR1 and CDR2 are MDHEN and SYDVKM. Trimming took 4 bases from V and 4 from J; bases not matched to a gene: 14. This CDR3 has 17 residues. CDR3 nucleotide sequence: TGTGCCAGCAGTTCCGCGACCAGACAGGGGAGTAGCTATGGCTACACCTTC. It specifies CASSSATRQGSSYGYTF.

The gene calls are TRBV13 and TRBJ1-2, with 9 bases lining up with TRBD1. Germline V gene lookup returns CDR1 PRHDT and CDR2 FYEKMQ (reference sequence). After removal of 3 bases from V and 4 bases from J, the junction contained 12 bases not matched to a gene. The CDR3 length is 17 residues. In DNA, the CDR3 is TGTGCCAGCAGCTTGACCGGGACAGGGAGGATTTCCTATGGCTACACCTTC. Protein: CASSLTGTGRISYGYTF. Using reference TRBV13 and TRBJ1-2 for the parts outside the CDR3, the full variable domain is AAGVIQSPRHLIKEKRETATLKCYPIPRHDTVYWYQQGPGQDPQFLISFYEKMQSDKGSIPDRFSAQQFSDYHSELNMSSLELGDSALYFCASSLTGTGRISYGYTFGSGTRLTVV.

The chain uses TRBV6-5 and TRBJ1-1; a possible D gene is TRBD1 (6 bases). Germline V gene sequence: CDR1 MNHEY, CDR2 SVGAGI. Deletions cut 8 bases from V and 1 base from J, with 17 bases between. The CDR3 consists of 15 residues. CDR3 region: CASHSQGRGNTEAFF. The CDR3 DNA is TGTGCCAGCCACTCGCAGGGGAGAGGGAACACTGAAGCTTTCTTT.

This chain links TRBV7-2 with TRBJ1-2; TRBD1 might be the D (5 bases). The germline V gene has CDR1 SGHTA and CDR2 FQGNSA. V was clipped by 0 bases and J by 8 bases, with 16 bases between them. This CDR3 is 15 amino acids long. This CDR3 reads CASSLAEGTGEGYTF. The CDR3 DNA reads TGTGCCAGCAGCTTAGCAGAGGGGACGGGGGAGGGCTACACCTTC.

The genes are TRBV29-1 and TRBJ2-5, with TRBD2 identical over 10 bases. The J segment lost 0 bases and the V segment lost 4 bases, leaving 5 bases of the junction unmatched. The CDR3 is made up of 15 amino acids. Germline values: CDR1 SQVTM, CDR2 ANQGSEA. CDR3: CSVALAGEYQETQYF. The CDR3 DNA reads TGCAGCGTTGCCCTAGCGGGAGAGTACCAAGAGACCCAGTACTTC.

The V call is TRBV11-3, the J call TRBJ2-2; 8 bases agree with TRBD2. CDR3 size: 14 residues. Trimming removed 5 bases from V and 10 bases from J; junction bases left unmatched: 9. CDR1 is SGHNT and CDR2 is YENEEA in the germline V gene. The DNA for the CDR3 is TGTGCCAGCAGCCCCGGGACTAGTAAGAAGGAGCTGTTTTTT. Amino acid sequence: CASSPGTSKKELFF.

V is TRBV10-1 and J is TRBJ2-5, with 8 bases lining up with TRBD2. The CDR3 is 14 amino acids. J lost 5 bases, V lost 7 bases, and 9 bases had no gene match. Germline assignment: CDR1 WNHNN and CDR2 SYGVQD (reference sequence). In DNA, the CDR3 is TGCGCCAGCATCACAAGCGGGAGAGGCGAGACCCAGTACTTC. Its protein product is CASITSGRGETQYF.

The chain employs TRBV5-5 and TRBJ2-5; the match to TRBD2 covers 7 bases. Germline lookup yields CDR1 SGHKS and CDR2 YYEKEE (reference sequence). This CDR3 spans 15 amino acids. V lost 5 bases, J lost 0 bases, and 7 bases stayed unmatched. For the CDR3, the DNA is TGTGCCAGCAGTACGTGGGCGGGAGACCAAGAGACCCAGTACTTC. This translates into CASSTWAGDQETQYF.

This clone was observed a handful of times. The chain has TRBV29-1 and TRBJ2-1; 7 nucleotides match TRBD2. The ends lost 6 bases at V and 4 bases at J; junction bases unmatched: 6. This CDR3 is 13 amino acids long. Germline V gene data show CDR1 as SQVTM and CDR2 as ANQGSEA. The CDR3 spells CSVLADEYNEQFF. CDR3 DNA: TGCAGCGTGCTAGCGGACGAATACAATGAGCAGTTCTTC.

V usage is TRBV9 and J usage is TRBJ2-1, with 11 bases that match TRBD2. This CDR3 is 15 amino acids long. Germline CDR1 is SGDLS and CDR2 is YYNGEE. Trimming at V came to 5 bases and at J to 7 bases, leaving 8 bases not matched to a gene. The CDR3 here is CASSVLAGGPNEQFF. For the CDR3, the DNA is TGTGCCAGCAGTGTGCTAGCGGGAGGTCCTAATGAGCAGTTCTTC.

The chain couples TRBV7-2 to TRBJ1-2; a weak D match, TRBD1 (5 bases). The CDR3 extends over 14 amino acids. Looked up from germline, CDR1 is SGHTA and CDR2 is FQGNSA. Deletions cut 5 bases from V and 1 base from J, with 11 bases between. The CDR3 protein is CASSPRTHNYGYTF. CDR3 bases: TGTGCCAGCAGCCCCCGGACACATAACTATGGCTACACCTTC.